The present entry profiles one T cell receptor beta chain with its context. TCRdb re-analysed the 5' RACE reads in MiXCR, keeping a single row per CDR3 protein. The table lists 610,000 or so distinct CDR3 sequences, about 12% of them singletons. This entry is derived from a study of T cells after yellow fever vaccination. CDR1 DFQATT and CDR2 SNEGSKA come from the germline V gene (reference sequence). The CDR3 runs 16 residues. Germline trimming cut 4 bases from V and 5 bases from J; bases unmatched to any gene: 13. Sequencing used PBMCs, obtained on the day of the yellow fever booster vaccination. The chain employs TRBV20-1 and TRBJ2-1; TRBD1 agrees at 8 bases. This receptor was identified in a man in his thirties or forties who received the YFV17D yellow fever vaccine. CDR3 loop: CSANFLGQGGNNEQFF. CDR3 nucleotides: TGCAGTGCTAACTTCTTAGGACAGGGTGGTAACAATGAGCAGTTCTTC.